This paragraph reports one T cell receptor (beta chain). The data are from a study of cytomegalovirus exposure and HLA in healthy donors. Germline CDR1 is LNHDA and CDR2 is SQIVND (reference sequence). V was cut by 1 base and J by 0 bases, with 10 bases left in between. The CDR3 is 15 amino acids. It was with 60 Vbeta and 13 Jbeta primers that the PCR ran. TCRdb's table, derived via immunoSEQ multiplex PCR, lists solely in-frame clones and lacks some. Among about 130,000 clones listed, approximately 80% were seen once. Sequenced: PBMCs. This chain connects TRBV19 to TRBJ2-7, with unresolved D. This clonotype was obtained from a man aged 50 to 60 in good health and CMV-seronegative. The CDR3 coding sequence is TGTGCCAGTAGTATAGTTGCAGGCCCCTCCTACGAGCAGTACTTC. Its protein product is CASSIVAGPSYEQYF. Variable domain in full (rest from reference TRBV19 and TRBJ2-7): DGGITQSPKYLFRKEGQNVTLSCEQNLNHDAMYWYRQDPGQGLRLIYYSQIVNDFQKGDIAEGYSVSREKKESFPLTVTSAQKNPTAFYLCASSIVAGPSYEQYFGPGTRLTVT.